One and the same sample provided the 23 T cell receptor beta chains below, sequenced in a study of early T cells in non-severe SARS-CoV-2 infection (dated by TCRdb to the early 2020s). Library method: 5' RACE. The sequencer was a NextSeq 500. The public reads were quality trimmed at Q25 with fastp and then assembled into clones with MiXCR by TCRdb, keeping productive beta chains. A single entry per CDR3 protein holds the most common genes and DNA from its merged rows. Here the sample has tens of thousands of distinct CDR3 sequences; roughly 5.7% occur a single time. The biggest ten clones account for 7.8% of the sample. The sample was whole blood. The receptors shown here come from an adult who was a healthcare worker with PCR-confirmed SARS-CoV-2 infection or an uninfected control (not recorded which).

This clonotype was counted only a few times. The J gene is TRBJ1-6, the V gene TRBV25-1; the D gene is possibly TRBD1 (5 bases). Germline values: CDR1 MGHDK, CDR2 SYGVNS. Trimming took 5 bases from V and 10 from J, leaving 15 bases between them. The CDR3 length is 14 residues. The CDR3 reads CASSSGLAGSPLHF. DNA of the CDR3: TGTGCCAGCAGTTCAGGGTTAGCCGGGTCACCCCTCCACTTT.

This clonotype was seen at least ten times. This chain joins TRBV6-6 and TRBJ2-3; no clear D. The V end was cut by 2 bases, the J end by 4 bases, with 16 bases between. Germline values: CDR1 MNHNY, CDR2 SVGAGI (reference sequence). The CDR3 sequence is 16 residues long. CDR3 loop: CASSYLPSSKSDTQYF. The CDR3, as DNA: TGTGCCAGCAGTTACCTCCCTAGTTCCAAGTCAGATACGCAGTATTTT.

The rearrangement links TRBV7-9 to TRBJ2-7, with a possible D match to TRBD2 (5 bases). Germline CDR1 is SEHNR and CDR2 is FQNEAQ (reference sequence). Trimming took off 1 base at V and 4 bases at J, with 11 bases between the two ends. The CDR3 sequence is 14 residues long. CDR3 amino acids: CASSLEEEWYEQYF. The CDR3 coding sequence is TGTGCCAGCAGCTTAGAGGAGGAGTGGTACGAGCAGTACTTC.

Of note for this clonotype: This may come from a read error, since a much larger clone is one base off. This chain uses TRBV29-1 with TRBJ1-1, with D unclear. Germline V gene data show CDR1 as SQVTM and CDR2 as ANQGSEA. CDR3 length equals 11 residues. The CDR3 reads CSVVRKTVAFF. As DNA, the CDR3 is TGCAGCGTTGTTCGGAAAACTGTAGCTTTCTTT.

This clonotype was counted many times. The chain joins TRBV18 to TRBJ2-3; 8 nucleotides align to TRBD2. The V gene's germline CDR1 is KGHSH and CDR2 LQKENI. The CDR3 is made up of 15 amino acids. V trimming: 3 bases; J trimming: 2 bases; junction bases outside the gene matches: 4. The CDR3 spells CASSPGLGDTDTQYF. CDR3 nucleotide sequence: TGTGCCAGCTCACCGGGACTAGGCGACACAGATACGCAGTATTTT.

V gene TRBV19 combines with J gene TRBJ2-1; 8 bases fit TRBD2. J was trimmed by 2 bases and V by 3 bases; bases with no gene match: 6. Per the germline V gene, CDR1 is LNHDA and CDR2 is SQIVND (reference sequence). The CDR3 sequence is 16 residues long. The CDR3: CASSIGLAGPYNEQFF. Written as DNA, the CDR3 is TGTGCCAGTAGTATCGGGCTAGCGGGCCCCTACAATGAGCAGTTCTTC.

The table lists this clonotype with many counts. The chain uses TRBV3-1 and TRBJ2-7, with D perhaps TRBD1 (6 bases). The V end was cut by 5 bases, the J end by 2 bases, with 13 bases between. The length of the CDR3 is 14 residues. Germline CDR1 is LGHDT and CDR2 is YNNKEL (reference sequence). The CDR3 DNA follows: TGTGCCAGCAGCACATCAGGGGCAACCTACGAGCAGTACTTC. This encodes CASSTSGATYEQYF.

This CDR3 is CASSPPGAEDTEAFF. The CDR3 bases are TGTGCCAGCAGTCCACCCGGGGCGGAGGACACTGAAGCTTTCTTT. The chain has TRBV12-3 or TRBV12-4 and TRBJ1-1; D may be TRBD1 (5 bases). The CDR3 covers 15 residues. V shed 5 bases and J shed 3 bases, with 16 bases lying between them.

This clonotype was counted ten times or more. CDR3 sequence reads: CATNAQASSYNSPLHF. CDR3 in DNA: TGTGCCACCAATGCACAGGCCTCCTCCTATAATTCACCCCTCCACTTT. V usage is TRBV10-3 and J usage is TRBJ1-6; D is possibly TRBD1 (5 bases). The germline CDR1 and CDR2 sequences are ENHRY and SYGVKD. The CDR3 totals 16 residues. The V end lost 10 bases, the J end lost 0 bases, and 16 bases lay between the germline ends.

This clonotype has at least ten counts. CDR3 loop: CASNPSSVPGNTIYF. The DNA of the CDR3 is TGTGCCAGCAACCCCTCTAGTGTTCCTGGAAACACCATATATTTT. V and J are TRBV12-3 or TRBV12-4 and TRBJ1-3, with D hard to call. This CDR3 contains 15 residues. V dropped 7 bases and J dropped 2 bases, with 15 bases sitting between them.

This chain links TRBV7-8 with TRBJ1-3, with TRBD1 matching over 9 bases. Germline V CDR1 and CDR2: SGHVS, FQNEAQ. The trim removed 5 bases at V and 0 bases at J, leaving 8 bases unmatched. The CDR3 is 17 residues long. The CDR3 loop is CASSPRDRALSGNTIYF. The CDR3 bases are TGTGCCAGCAGCCCCCGGGACAGGGCTCTCTCTGGAAACACCATATATTTT.

This clonotype was seen more than once but under ten times. V and J are TRBV14 and TRBJ2-3; D possibly uses TRBD1 or TRBD2 (6 bases each). The ends were cut back, 8 bases at V and 1 base at J, with 19 bases in the middle. Germline CDR1 and CDR2: SGHDN and FVKESK. The CDR3 has 16 residues. CDR3 in DNA: TGTGCCAGCTCGAGGGGGGCCTCCGCAGGCACAGATACGCAGTATTTT. It translates to CASSRGASAGTDTQYF. Using reference TRBV14 and TRBJ2-3 for the parts outside the CDR3, the full variable domain is EAGVTQFPSHSVIEKGQTVTLRCDPISGHDNLYWYRRVMGKEIKFLLHFVKESKQDESGMPNNRFLAERTGGTYSTLKVQPAELEDSGVYFCASSRGASAGTDTQYFGPGTRLTVL.

The chain couples TRBV27 to TRBJ2-7; 11 bases fit TRBD2. This CDR3 has 16 residues. The V gene end was trimmed by 1 base and the J gene end by 4 bases; junction bases not matched to a gene: 6. The germline gives CDR1 MNHEY, CDR2 SMNVEV (reference sequence). This CDR3 is CASSLFTSGGGYEQYF. The CDR3 DNA sequence: TGTGCCAGCAGTTTATTTACTAGCGGGGGAGGGTACGAGCAGTACTTC.

This chain connects TRBV28 to TRBJ2-3; 8 bases line up with TRBD1. The V and J ends lost 5 bases and 4 bases, in that order; junction bases with no gene match: 11. CDR3 length: 16 residues. The germline gives CDR1 MDHEN, CDR2 SYDVKM. The CDR3 loop is CASSPSGQGTPDTQYF. For the CDR3, the DNA is TGTGCCAGCAGTCCGTCTGGACAGGGTACCCCAGATACGCAGTATTTT.

This chain uses TRBV3-1 with TRBJ1-6; D is undetermined. The CDR3 has 12 residues. CDR1 LGHDT and CDR2 YNNKEL come from the germline V gene (reference sequence). Trimming stripped 1 base from V and 16 bases from J, with 11 bases between. CDR3 nucleotides: TGTGCCAGCAGCCAAGGCGGTCATATTCTCCACTTT. It yields the protein CASSQGGHILHF.

CDR3 sequence reads: CATSDPRQPYNEQFF. Written as DNA, the CDR3 is TGTGCCACCAGTGATCCCCGGCAGCCCTACAATGAGCAGTTCTTC. The rearrangement uses TRBV24-1 and TRBJ2-1; D uncertain. The V and J ends lost 3 bases and 2 bases respectively, with 10 bases between them. Germline CDR1 reads KGHDR; CDR2 reads SFDVKD. This CDR3 is built from 15 residues.

There are many counts of this clonotype. This chain connects TRBV7-2 to TRBJ2-5, with 9 nucleotides matching TRBD1. The germline V gene encodes CDR1 SGHTA and CDR2 FQGNSA. V gave up 5 bases and J gave up 4 bases; unmatched junction bases: 11. The CDR3 sequence is 16 residues long. CDR3 nucleotide sequence: TGTGCCAGCAGCCCCGGACGGACAGGGGATACAGAGACCCAGTACTTC. Amino acid sequence: CASSPGRTGDTETQYF.

This clonotype has just a few counts. The chain uses TRBV19 and TRBJ2-4; possibly TRBD2 for D (6 bases). Germline loops: CDR1 LNHDA, CDR2 SQIVND (reference sequence). Between the trimmed V and J ends, which lost 3 bases and 0 bases, there was a span of 12 bases. The CDR3 length is 16 residues. The CDR3 DNA reads as TGTGCCAGTAGTATTGGGGGGACCTTAGCCAAAAACATTCAGTACTTC. Amino acid sequence: CASSIGGTLAKNIQYF.

This clonotype showed up many times. The chain recombines TRBV6-2 or TRBV6-3 with TRBJ1-1; D is undetermined. The CDR3 has 15 amino acids. The V end lost 8 bases, the J end lost 4 bases, and 20 bases lay between the germline ends. The germline V gene has CDR1 MNHEY and CDR2 SVGEGT. The CDR3 sequence is CASYPDGVIGTEAFF. DNA for the CDR3: TGTGCCAGCTACCCTGACGGGGTAATCGGCACTGAAGCTTTCTTT.

This clonotype has just a few counts. CDR3 amino acids: CAISESGGSGNTIYF. Written as DNA, the CDR3 is TGTGCCATCAGTGAGTCTGGGGGATCTGGAAACACCATATATTTT. This chain connects TRBV10-3 to TRBJ1-3, with D perhaps TRBD1 (5 bases). Looked up from germline, CDR1 is ENHRY and CDR2 is SYGVKD. This CDR3 is built from 15 residues. With 0 bases removed from V and 1 base from J, the gap between germline ends came to 7 bases.

In its sample, this clonotype was seen many times. V usage is TRBV27 and J usage is TRBJ2-6; D call uncertain. CDR1 MNHEY and CDR2 SMNVEV come from the germline V gene (reference sequence). Between the trimmed V and J ends, which lost 3 bases and 0 bases, there was a span of 3 bases. The CDR3 length is 14 residues. CDR3 sequence (DNA): TGTGCCAGCAGTTTTAGCTCTGGGGCCAACGTCCTGACTTTC. Its protein product is CASSFSSGANVLTF.

The DNA of the CDR3 is TGTGCCAGCAGTTCTAGCGGGAAGGCAGATACGCAGTATTTT. Translation gives CASSSSGKADTQYF. V gene TRBV12-3 or TRBV12-4 combines with J gene TRBJ2-3; 9 bases are shared with TRBD2. V trimming: 4 bases; J trimming: 4 bases; junction bases outside the gene matches: 3. The CDR3 contains 14 residues.

This sequence joins TRBV10-3 and TRBJ2-7; TRBD1 matches 10 bases. Germline V gene lookup returns CDR1 ENHRY and CDR2 SYGVKD. The CDR3 sequence is 15 residues long. V lost 3 bases to trimming and J lost 0 bases; unmatched junction nucleotides: 2. The CDR3 loop reads CAISDRTGGSYEQYF. In nucleotides, the CDR3 is TGTGCCATCAGTGACCGGACAGGGGGCTCCTACGAGCAGTACTTC.